Sequencing of this T cell receptor beta chain was carried out in a study of patients and donors after allogeneic stem cell transplantation. MiXCR, run by TCRdb on the RT-PCR reads, gives a single entry per CDR3 protein. The data contain about 72,000 distinct CDR3 sequences, about 25% of them singletons. This clonotype was seen only a few times. CDR1 and CDR2 from the germline V gene are MGHDK and SYGVNS. The V gene end was trimmed by 7 bases and the J gene end by 4 bases; junction bases not matched to a gene: 4. The CDR3 consists of 12 residues. Sequencing was done on a sample of blood, either unsorted or a sorted T cell fraction (not recorded which). The source is a human donor who was either an allogeneic HSCT recipient or a stem cell or donor lymphocyte infusion donor (not recorded which). It is not recorded whose cells these are; they may come from a transplant donor. The chain employs TRBV25-1 and TRBJ2-7, with 7 nucleotides matching TRBD1. The CDR3 is CASIGTAYEQYF. Here the CDR3 DNA reads TGTGCCAGCATCGGGACAGCTTACGAGCAGTACTTC.